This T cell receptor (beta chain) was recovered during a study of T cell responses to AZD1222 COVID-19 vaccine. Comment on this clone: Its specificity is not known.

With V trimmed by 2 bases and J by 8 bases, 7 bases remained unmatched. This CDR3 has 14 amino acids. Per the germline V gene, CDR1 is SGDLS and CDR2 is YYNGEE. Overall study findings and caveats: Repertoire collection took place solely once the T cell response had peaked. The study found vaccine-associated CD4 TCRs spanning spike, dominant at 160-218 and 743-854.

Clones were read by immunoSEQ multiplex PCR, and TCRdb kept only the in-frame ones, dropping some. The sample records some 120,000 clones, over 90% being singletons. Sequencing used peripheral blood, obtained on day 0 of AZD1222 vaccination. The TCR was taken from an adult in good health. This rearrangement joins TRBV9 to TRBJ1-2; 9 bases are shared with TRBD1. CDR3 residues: CASSVTGTGPGYTF. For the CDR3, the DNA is TGTGCCAGCAGCGTGACCGGGACAGGGCCGGGCTACACCTTC.